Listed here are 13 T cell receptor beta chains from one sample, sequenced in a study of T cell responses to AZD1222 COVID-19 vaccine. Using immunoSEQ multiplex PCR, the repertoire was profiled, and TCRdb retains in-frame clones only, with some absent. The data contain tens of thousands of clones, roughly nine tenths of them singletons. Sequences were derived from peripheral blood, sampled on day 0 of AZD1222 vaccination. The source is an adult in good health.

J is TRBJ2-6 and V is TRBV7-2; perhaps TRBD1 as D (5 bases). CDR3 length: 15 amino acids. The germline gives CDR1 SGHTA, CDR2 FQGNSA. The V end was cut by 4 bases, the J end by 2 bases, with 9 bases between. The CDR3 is CASSSRVAGANVLTF. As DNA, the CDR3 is TGTGCCAGCAGCTCCAGGGTAGCTGGGGCCAACGTCCTGACTTTC.

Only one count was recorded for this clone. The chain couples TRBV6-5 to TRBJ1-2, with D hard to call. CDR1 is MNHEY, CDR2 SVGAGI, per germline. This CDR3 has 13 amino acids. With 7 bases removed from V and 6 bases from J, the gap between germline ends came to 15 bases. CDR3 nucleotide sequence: TGTGCCAGCAAATTTGAGGGCCTGGATGGCTACACCTTC. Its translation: CASKFEGLDGYTF.

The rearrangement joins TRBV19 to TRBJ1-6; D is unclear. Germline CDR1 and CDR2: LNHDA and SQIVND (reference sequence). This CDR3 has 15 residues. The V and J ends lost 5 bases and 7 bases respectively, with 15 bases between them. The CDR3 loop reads CASSPRPKGNSPLHF. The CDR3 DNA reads TGTGCCAGTAGTCCCCGTCCCAAAGGGAATTCACCCCTCCACTTT.

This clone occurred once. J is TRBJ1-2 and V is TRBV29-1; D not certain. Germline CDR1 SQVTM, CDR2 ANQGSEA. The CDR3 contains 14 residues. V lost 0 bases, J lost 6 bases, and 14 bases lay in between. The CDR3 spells CSVEDNTSPHGYTF. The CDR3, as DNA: TGCAGCGTTGAAGATAACACATCTCCCCATGGCTACACCTTC. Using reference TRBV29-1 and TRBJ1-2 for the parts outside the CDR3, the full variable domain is SAVISQKPSRDICQRGTSLTIQCQVDSQVTMMFWYRQQPGQSLTLIATANQGSEATYESGFVIDKFPISRPNLTFSTLTVSNMSPEDSSIYLCSVEDNTSPHGYTFGSGTRLTVV.

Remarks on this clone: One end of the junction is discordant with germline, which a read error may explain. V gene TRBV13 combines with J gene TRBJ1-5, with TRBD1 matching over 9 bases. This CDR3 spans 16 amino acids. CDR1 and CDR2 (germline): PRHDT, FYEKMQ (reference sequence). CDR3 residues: CASSLGWTGEIQAQHF. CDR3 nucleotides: TGTGCCAGCAGCTTAGGTTGGACAGGGGAAATTCAGGCCCAGCATTTT. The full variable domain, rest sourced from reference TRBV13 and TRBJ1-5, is AAGVIQSPRHLIKEKRETATLKCYPIPRHDTVYWYQQGPGQDPQFLISFYEKMQSDKGSIPDRFSAQQFSDYHSELNMSSLELGDSALYFCASSLGWTGEIQAQHFGDGTRLSIL.

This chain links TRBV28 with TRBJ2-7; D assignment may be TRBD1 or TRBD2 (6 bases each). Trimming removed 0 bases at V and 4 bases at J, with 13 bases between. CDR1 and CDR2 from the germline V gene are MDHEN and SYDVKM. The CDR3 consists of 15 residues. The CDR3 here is CASSLWGGQHYEQYF. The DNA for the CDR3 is TGTGCCAGCAGTTTATGGGGGGGACAACATTACGAGCAGTACTTC.

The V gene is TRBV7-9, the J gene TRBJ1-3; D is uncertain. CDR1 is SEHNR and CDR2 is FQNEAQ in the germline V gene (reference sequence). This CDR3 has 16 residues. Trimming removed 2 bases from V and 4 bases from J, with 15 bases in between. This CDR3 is CASSLQFAGSGNTIYF. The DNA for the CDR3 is TGTGCCAGCAGCTTACAGTTTGCAGGCTCAGGAAACACCATATATTTT.

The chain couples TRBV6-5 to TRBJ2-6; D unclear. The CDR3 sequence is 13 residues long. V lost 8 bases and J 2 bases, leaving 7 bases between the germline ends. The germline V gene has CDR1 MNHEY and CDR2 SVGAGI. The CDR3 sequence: CASARAGANVLTF. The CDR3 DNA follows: TGTGCCAGCGCAAGGGCTGGGGCCAACGTCCTGACTTTC.

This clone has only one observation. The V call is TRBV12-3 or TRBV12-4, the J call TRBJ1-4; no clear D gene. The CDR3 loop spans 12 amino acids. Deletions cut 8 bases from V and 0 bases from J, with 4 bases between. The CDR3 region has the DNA TGTGCCAGCGGACCAACTAATGAAAAACTGTTTTTT. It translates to CASGPTNEKLFF.

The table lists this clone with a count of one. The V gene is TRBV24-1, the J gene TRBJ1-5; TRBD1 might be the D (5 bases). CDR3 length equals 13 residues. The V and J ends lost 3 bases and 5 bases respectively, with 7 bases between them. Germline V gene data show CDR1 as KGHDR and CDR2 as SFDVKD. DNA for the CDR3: TGTGCCACCAGTGATGCAGGGTATCAGCCCCAGCATTTT. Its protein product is CATSDAGYQPQHF.

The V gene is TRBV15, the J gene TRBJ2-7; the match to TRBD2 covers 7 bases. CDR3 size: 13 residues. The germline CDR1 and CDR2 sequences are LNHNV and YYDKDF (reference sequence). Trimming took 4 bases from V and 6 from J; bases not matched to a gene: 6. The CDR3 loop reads CATSTGLVREQYF. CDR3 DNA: TGTGCCACCAGCACCGGACTAGTACGCGAGCAGTACTTC.

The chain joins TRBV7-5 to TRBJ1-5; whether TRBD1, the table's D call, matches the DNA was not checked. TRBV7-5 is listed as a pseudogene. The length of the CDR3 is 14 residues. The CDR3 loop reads CARSLVYQDQPQHF. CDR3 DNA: TGTGCCAGAAGCTTAGTATACCAGGATCAGCCCCAGCATTTT.

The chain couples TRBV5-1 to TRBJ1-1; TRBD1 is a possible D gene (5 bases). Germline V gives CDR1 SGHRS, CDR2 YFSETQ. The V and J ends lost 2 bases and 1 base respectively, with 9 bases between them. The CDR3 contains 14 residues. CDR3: CASSFSGQNTEAFF. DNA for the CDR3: TGCGCCAGCAGCTTCTCCGGACAGAACACTGAAGCTTTCTTT. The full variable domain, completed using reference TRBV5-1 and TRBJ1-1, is KAGVTQTPRYLIKTRGQQVTLSCSPISGHRSVSWYQQTPGQGLQFLFEYFSETQRNKGNFPGRFSGRQFSNSRSEMNVSTLELGDSALYLCASSFSGQNTEAFFGQGTRLTVV.